This T cell receptor beta chain originates from a study of T-cell memory formation after mild COVID-19. The overall study: The study found TCR clusters largely donor specific.

One entry per CDR3 protein, called by TCRdb with MiXCR from the 5' RACE reads. The sample records 580,000 or so distinct CDR3 sequences, 15% to 20% being singletons. Study-wide findings and caveats: Chiefly within CM and EM were the contracting CD4+ clones; CD8+ ones were within EMRA.

This clonotype has just a few counts. The antigen is not known. Sequencing was done on a sample of PBMCs or a T cell subset sorted from them (not recorded which). This clonotype was sampled from an adult woman who had mild COVID-19 (a few samples of this study predate the infection). Cell type and time point are not known.

The CDR3 sequence: CASSRASGINEQFF. The CDR3 DNA reads TGTGCCAGCAGTCGCGCTAGCGGAATCAATGAGCAGTTCTTC. This chain uses TRBV12-3 or TRBV12-4 with TRBJ2-1, with 7 bases fitting TRBD2. V was clipped by 5 bases and J by 6 bases; unmatched bases: 7. The CDR3 is made up of 14 amino acids.